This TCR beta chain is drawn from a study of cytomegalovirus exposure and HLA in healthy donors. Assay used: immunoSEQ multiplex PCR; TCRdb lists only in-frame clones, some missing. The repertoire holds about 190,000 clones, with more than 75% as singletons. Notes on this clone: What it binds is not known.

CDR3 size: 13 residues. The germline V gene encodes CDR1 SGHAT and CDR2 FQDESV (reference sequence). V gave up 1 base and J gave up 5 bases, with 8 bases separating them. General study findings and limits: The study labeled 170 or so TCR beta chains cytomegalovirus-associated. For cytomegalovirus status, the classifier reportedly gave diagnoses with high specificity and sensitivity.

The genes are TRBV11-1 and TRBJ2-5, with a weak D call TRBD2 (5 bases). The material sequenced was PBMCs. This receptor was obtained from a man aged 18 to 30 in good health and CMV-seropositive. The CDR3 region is CASSLGERETQYF. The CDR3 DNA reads TGTGCCAGCAGCTTAGGCGAGCGGGAGACCCAGTACTTC.